The rows below give T cell receptor beta chains drawn from one sample of a study of OX40 agonist ivuxolimab in advanced cancers. Produced via immunoSEQ multiplex PCR; TCRdb's table is partial and in-frame only. Among tens of thousands of clones listed, about 80% were seen once. This sample comprised CD4+ or CD8+ T cells sorted from blood, obtained in a trial of the OX40 agonist ivuxolimab. These receptors all stem from an adult with an advanced solid tumor such as melanoma, head and neck, liver or kidney cancer. The CDR3 runs from the conserved cysteine through the conserved F or W. D genes are given only for firm matches. Clone sizes are given selectively: once, few, many, or a class where the clone is expanded.

size: once
V: TRBV6-6
D: -
J: TRBJ2-7
DNA: TGTGCCAGCAGCCCTACAAGCTACGAGCAGTACTTC
CDR3: CASSPTSYEQYF

size: -
V: TRBV10-2
D: -
J: TRBJ2-2
DNA: TGCGCCAGCAGTGATTATCGGCTAGCTAACACCGGGGAGCTGTTTTTT
CDR3: CASSDYRLANTGELFF

size: -
V: TRBV29-1
D: -
J: TRBJ1-2
DNA: TGCAGCGTTGAAAGGGAGGGCTACTACACCTTC
CDR3: CSVEREGYYTF

size: -
V: TRBV12-5
D: TRBD1
J: TRBJ2-3
DNA: TGTGCTAGTGGTTTGGGACAGGGGGCGCGAGATACGCAGTATTTT
CDR3: CASGLGQGARDTQYF

size: -
V: TRBV19
D: -
J: TRBJ1-5
DNA: TGTGCCAGTAGTTGGACAGACCCCAATCAGCCCCAGCATTTT
CDR3: CASSWTDPNQPQHF

size: -
V: TRBV6-5
D: TRBD1
J: TRBJ2-7
DNA: TGTGCCAGCAGACGACAGGGGAGCTCCTACGAGCAGTACTTC
CDR3: CASRRQGSSYEQYF

size: -
V: TRBV7-2
D: -
J: TRBJ1-3
DNA: TGTGCCAGCAGAAAGGAGACGGTTGGAAACACCATATATTTT
CDR3: CASRKETVGNTIYF

size: -
V: TRBV13
D: -
J: TRBJ2-5
DNA: TGTGCCAGCAGCTTAGGCCTGAGGGGCTTCCAAGAGACCCAGTACTTC
CDR3: CASSLGLRGFQETQYF

size: once
V: TRBV4-2
D: -
J: TRBJ2-3
DNA: TGTGCCAGCAGCCAAGAAAACGGCGGGCGCACAGATACGCAGTATTTT
CDR3: CASSQENGGRTDTQYF

size: few
V: TRBV6-5
D: TRBD1
J: TRBJ2-4
DNA: TGTGCCAGCGGGAGGGACAGGGGAAACATTCAGTACTTC
CDR3: CASGRDRGNIQYF

size: -
V: TRBV2
D: TRBD1
J: TRBJ2-3
DNA: TGTGCCAGCAGTGAAGGGGGGACAGGGGGTACGGATACGCAGTATTTT
CDR3: CASSEGGTGGTDTQYF

size: -
V: TRBV5-1
D: TRBD2
J: TRBJ2-1
DNA: TGCGCCAGCAGCTTTACGGGACTAGCGGGCTACAATGAGCAGTTCTTC
CDR3: CASSFTGLAGYNEQFF

size: -
V: TRBV5-1
D: TRBD1
J: TRBJ2-3
DNA: TGCGCCAGCAGCACATCCGGGACAGCTAGCACAGATACGCAGTATTTT
CDR3: CASSTSGTASTDTQYF

size: once
V: TRBV25-1
D: -
J: TRBJ2-2
DNA: TGTGCCAGCCAGGGCGAGTGGAACACCGGGGAGCTGTTTTTT
CDR3: CASQGEWNTGELFF

size: once
V: TRBV9
D: -
J: TRBJ2-7
DNA: TGTGCCAGCAGCGTCTCCGGGACCTCCTACGAGCAGTACTTC
CDR3: CASSVSGTSYEQYF

size: -
V: TRBV27
D: TRBD1
J: TRBJ2-7
DNA: TGTGCCAGCAACGCCGGGACAGGGTTTTCTCTCGAGCAGTACTTC
CDR3: CASNAGTGFSLEQYF

size: -
V: TRBV4-3
D: -
J: TRBJ1-2
DNA: TGCGCCAGCAGCCAAGTGGCTCCAAGAGGGGATTATGGCTACACCTTC
CDR3: CASSQVAPRGDYGYTF

size: -
V: TRBV7-2
D: -
J: TRBJ1-2
DNA: TGTGCCAGCAGCTCCCATATGGGCGAGAGAGGCTACACCTTC
CDR3: CASSSHMGERGYTF

size: -
V: TRBV5-1
D: TRBD1
J: TRBJ2-3
DNA: TGCGCCAGCAGCTTGGCCCTACAGGGGACGGATACGCAGTATTTT
CDR3: CASSLALQGTDTQYF

size: -
V: TRBV10-3
D: TRBD1
J: TRBJ1-2
DNA: TGTGCCATCAGTGCCGGGACAGGGCTGGAGATTGGCTATGGCTACACCTTC
CDR3: CAISAGTGLEIGYGYTF

size: -
V: TRBV9
D: TRBD2
J: TRBJ2-3
DNA: TGTGCCAGCAGCGTAGCCCCCGGGACTAGCGGGTTTGGAGATACGCAGTATTTT
CDR3: CASSVAPGTSGFGDTQYF

size: -
V: TRBV7-2
D: TRBD2
J: TRBJ2-2
DNA: TGTGCCAGCAGCGCAAATCGACTAGCGGCTTACACCGGGGAGCTGTTTTTT
CDR3: CASSANRLAAYTGELFF

size: -
V: TRBV5-4
D: -
J: TRBJ2-2
DNA: TGTGCCAGCAGCTTGAAACCGTCCTGGGAGCTGTTTTTT
CDR3: CASSLKPSWELFF

size: -
V: TRBV9
D: -
J: TRBJ1-6
DNA: TGTGCCAGCAGCGTAGGGTTGGCTTCGGATTCACCCCTCCACTTT
CDR3: CASSVGLASDSPLHF

size: once
V: TRBV5-1
D: -
J: TRBJ2-3
DNA: TGCGCCAGCAGCCCCCGAGGGGTCGTTGGTAGCACAGATACGCAGTATTTT
CDR3: CASSPRGVVGSTDTQYF

size: -
V: TRBV2
D: TRBD1
J: TRBJ1-3
DNA: TGTGCCAGCAGTTTAGACAGGGGAGGAAACACCATATATTTT
CDR3: CASSLDRGGNTIYF

size: -
V: TRBV7-2
D: -
J: TRBJ2-7
DNA: TGTGCCAGCAGCCCGCGGACGTCCTACGAGCAGTACTTC
CDR3: CASSPRTSYEQYF

size: -
V: TRBV11-2
D: -
J: TRBJ2-5
DNA: TGTGCCAGCAGCTTGGACCAAGGGCGGGAAGAGACCCAGTACTTC
CDR3: CASSLDQGREETQYF

size: -
V: TRBV5-5
D: TRBD2
J: TRBJ2-7
DNA: TGTGCCAGCAGTCCGGTGGCGGGGGGGCCGTACGAGCAGTACTTC
CDR3: CASSPVAGGPYEQYF

size: -
V: TRBV5-1
D: -
J: TRBJ1-1
DNA: TGCGCCAGCAGCTTGGACAGGCAGCTCGAAGCTTTCTTT
CDR3: CASSLDRQLEAFF

size: -
V: TRBV19
D: TRBD1
J: TRBJ1-4
DNA: TGTGCCAGTAGTCCCACCCAGGTGGTGGGGACAGCGCATGAAAAACTGTTTTTT
CDR3: CASSPTQVVGTAHEKLFF

size: -
V: TRBV12-5
D: -
J: TRBJ2-2
DNA: TGTGCTAGTGGTTTGGTGGTAGGGACGAACACCGGGGAGCTGTTTTTT
CDR3: CASGLVVGTNTGELFF

size: -
V: TRBV9
D: -
J: TRBJ2-7
DNA: TGTGCCAGCAGCGTAGAGGACAGATCCGAGCAGTACTTC
CDR3: CASSVEDRSEQYF

size: -
V: TRBV4-1
D: TRBD2
J: TRBJ2-7
DNA: TGCGCCAGCAGCCAACTTGGAAGCGGGGACCCAACCTACGAGCAGTACTTC
CDR3: CASSQLGSGDPTYEQYF

size: -
V: TRBV10-3
D: -
J: TRBJ2-7
DNA: TGTGCCATCAGTTGGGGCTCGTTCGACGAGCAGTACTTC
CDR3: CAISWGSFDEQYF

size: -
V: TRBV21-1
D: -
J: TRBJ1-2
DNA: TGTGCCAGCAGCAAATTCTGGCAGGCCAATAACTATGGCTACACCTTC
CDR3: CASSKFWQANNYGYTF

size: -
V: TRBV6-1
D: -
J: TRBJ2-5
DNA: TGTGCCAGCAGTGAAAATACAGGAGGAAGGGAGACCCAGTACTTC
CDR3: CASSENTGGRETQYF

size: -
V: TRBV2
D: TRBD1
J: TRBJ1-5
DNA: TGTGCCAGCAGTGGGAACAGGGGAAGACAGCCCCAGCATTTT
CDR3: CASSGNRGRQPQHF

size: -
V: TRBV19
D: -
J: TRBJ2-6
DNA: TGTGCCAGTAGTATACTTAGGACCCCGAGTGGGGCCAACGTCCTGACTTTC
CDR3: CASSILRTPSGANVLTF

size: -
V: TRBV6-6
D: TRBD1
J: TRBJ1-5
DNA: TGTGCCACCGAGGGGGGACAGGGGTTAATTCAGCCCCAGCATTTT
CDR3: CATEGGQGLIQPQHF

size: -
V: TRBV19
D: TRBD2
J: TRBJ2-3
DNA: TGTGCCAGTACCATGAAACTAGCGGGGAGGTCAGATACGCAGTATTTT
CDR3: CASTMKLAGRSDTQYF

size: -
V: TRBV7-9
D: -
J: TRBJ2-1
DNA: TGTGCCAGCAGCTCTGGGGGGAGGAGCCAGTTCTTC
CDR3: CASSSGGRSQFF

size: -
V: TRBV4-3
D: -
J: TRBJ2-7
DNA: TGCGCCAGCAGCCAAGTAGTCGGGAGCTCCTACGAGCAGTACTTC
CDR3: CASSQVVGSSYEQYF

size: -
V: TRBV5-4
D: -
J: TRBJ1-2
DNA: TGTGCCAGCAGCTTGTGGGACTATGGCTACACCTTC
CDR3: CASSLWDYGYTF

size: once
V: TRBV5-6
D: TRBD1
J: TRBJ2-7
DNA: TGTGCCAGCAGCTTACCGGGACAGGGGGTGAAGGAGCAGTACTTC
CDR3: CASSLPGQGVKEQYF

size: -
V: TRBV2
D: -
J: TRBJ1-5
DNA: TGTGCCAGCAGTTTCTTGGGGGGCAATCAGCCCCAGCATTTT
CDR3: CASSFLGGNQPQHF

size: -
V: TRBV5-4
D: TRBD2
J: TRBJ2-7
DNA: TGTGCCAGCAGGAGCGAGAGCGGGAGTTACTACGAGCAGTACTTC
CDR3: CASRSESGSYYEQYF

size: -
V: TRBV7-2
D: TRBD2
J: TRBJ2-3
DNA: TGTGCCAGCAGCTTGGTAGCGGGGGGGGAAGATACGCAGTATTTT
CDR3: CASSLVAGGEDTQYF

size: -
V: TRBV6-5
D: -
J: TRBJ1-4
DNA: TGTGCCAGCAGTTACCTCTTCAGGGTAGATGAAAAACTGTTTTTT
CDR3: CASSYLFRVDEKLFF

size: -
V: TRBV11-3
D: -
J: TRBJ2-6
DNA: TGTGCCAGCAGCCCGAACTATCGAGCCTCTGGGGCCAACGTCCTGACTTTC
CDR3: CASSPNYRASGANVLTF

size: few
V: TRBV19
D: -
J: TRBJ2-4
DNA: TGTGCCAGTAGTCTCGGGAATGGCGGTCCTACAAACATTCAGTACTTC
CDR3: CASSLGNGGPTNIQYF

size: -
V: TRBV7-6
D: -
J: TRBJ2-3
DNA: TGTGCCAGCAGCTTATGGGGGGATACGCAGTATTTT
CDR3: CASSLWGDTQYF

size: -
V: TRBV19
D: -
J: TRBJ1-2
DNA: TGTGCCAGTAGCGCAGGGACCTCTATCTATGGCTACACCTTC
CDR3: CASSAGTSIYGYTF

size: few
V: TRBV4-3
D: -
J: TRBJ1-5
DNA: TGCGCCAGCAGCCAAGATCCCACAACAAATCAGCCCCAGCATTTT
CDR3: CASSQDPTTNQPQHF